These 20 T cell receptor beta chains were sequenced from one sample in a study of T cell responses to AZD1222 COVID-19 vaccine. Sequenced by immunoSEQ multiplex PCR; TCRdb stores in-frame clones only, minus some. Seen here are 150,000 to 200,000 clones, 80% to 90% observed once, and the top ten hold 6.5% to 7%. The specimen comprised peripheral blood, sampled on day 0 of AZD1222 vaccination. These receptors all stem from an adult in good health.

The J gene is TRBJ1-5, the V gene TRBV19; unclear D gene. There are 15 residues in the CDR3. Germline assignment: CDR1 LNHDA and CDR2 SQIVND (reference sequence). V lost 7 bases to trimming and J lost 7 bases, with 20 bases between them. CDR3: CASISSRAGSQPQHF. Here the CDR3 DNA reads TGTGCCAGTATCTCGAGCCGAGCGGGGTCGCAGCCCCAGCATTTT.

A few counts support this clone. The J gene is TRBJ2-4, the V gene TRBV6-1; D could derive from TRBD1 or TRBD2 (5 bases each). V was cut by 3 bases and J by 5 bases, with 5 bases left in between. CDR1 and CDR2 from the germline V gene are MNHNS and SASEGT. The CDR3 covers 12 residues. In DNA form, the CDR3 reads TGTGCCAGCAGTGAGGGACAAAACATTCAGTACTTC. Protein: CASSEGQNIQYF.

The CDR3 region has the DNA TGTGCCAGCAGCTTGAGACAGGGGGCAATATACGAGCAGTACTTC. This codes for CASSLRQGAIYEQYF. This rearrangement joins TRBV7-2 to TRBJ2-7, with 10 nucleotides matching TRBD1. The CDR3 is made up of 15 amino acids. V lost 3 bases and J lost 4; bases outside the gene matches: 6. Germline assignment: CDR1 SGHTA and CDR2 FQGNSA.

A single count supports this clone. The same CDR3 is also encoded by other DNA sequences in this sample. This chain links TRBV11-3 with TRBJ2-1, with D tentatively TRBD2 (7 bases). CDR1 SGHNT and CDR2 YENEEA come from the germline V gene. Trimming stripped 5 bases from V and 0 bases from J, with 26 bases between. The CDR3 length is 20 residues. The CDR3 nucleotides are TGTGCCAGCAGCCCCCGGGGACATAGGGTTACGGGGGGCTCCTACAATGAGCAGTTCTTC. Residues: CASSPRGHRVTGGSYNEQFF.

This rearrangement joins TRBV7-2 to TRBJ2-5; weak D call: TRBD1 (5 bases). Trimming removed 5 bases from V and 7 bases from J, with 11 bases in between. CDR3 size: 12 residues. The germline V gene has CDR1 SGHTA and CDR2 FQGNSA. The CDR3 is CASSQGGRTQYF. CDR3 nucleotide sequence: TGTGCCAGCAGCCAGGGCGGACGGACCCAGTACTTC.

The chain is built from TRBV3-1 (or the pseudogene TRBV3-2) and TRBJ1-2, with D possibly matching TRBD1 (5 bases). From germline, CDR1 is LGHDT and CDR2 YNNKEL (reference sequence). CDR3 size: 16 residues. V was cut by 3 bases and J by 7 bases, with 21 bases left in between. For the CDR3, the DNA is TGTGCCAGCAGCCACAGATTCCAGGGAAATCGAGGTGGCTACACCTTC. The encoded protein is CASSHRFQGNRGGYTF.

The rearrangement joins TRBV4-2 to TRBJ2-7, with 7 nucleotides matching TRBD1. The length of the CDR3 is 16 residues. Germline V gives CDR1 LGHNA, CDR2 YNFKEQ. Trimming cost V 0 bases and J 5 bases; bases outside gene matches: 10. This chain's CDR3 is CASSQDWEQGFNEQYF. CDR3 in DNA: TGTGCCAGCAGCCAAGATTGGGAACAGGGGTTCAACGAGCAGTACTTC.

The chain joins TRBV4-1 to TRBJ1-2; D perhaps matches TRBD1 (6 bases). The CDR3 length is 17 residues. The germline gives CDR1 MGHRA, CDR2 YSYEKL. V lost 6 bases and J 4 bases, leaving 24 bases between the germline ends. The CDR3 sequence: CASSGKSLTGPSYGYTF. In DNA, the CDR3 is TGCGCCAGCAGTGGGAAGAGCCTAACAGGGCCGAGCTATGGCTACACCTTC.

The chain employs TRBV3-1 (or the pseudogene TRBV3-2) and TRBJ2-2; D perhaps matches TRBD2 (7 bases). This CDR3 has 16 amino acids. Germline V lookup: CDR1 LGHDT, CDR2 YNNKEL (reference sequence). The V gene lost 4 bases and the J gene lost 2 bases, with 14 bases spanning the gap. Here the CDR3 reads CASSLGGGSNTGELFF. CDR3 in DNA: TGTGCCAGCAGCCTCGGCGGGGGCTCAAACACCGGGGAGCTGTTTTTT.

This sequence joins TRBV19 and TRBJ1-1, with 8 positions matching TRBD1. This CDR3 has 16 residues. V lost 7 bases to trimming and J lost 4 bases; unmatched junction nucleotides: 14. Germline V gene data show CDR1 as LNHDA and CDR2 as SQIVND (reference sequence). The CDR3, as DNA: TGTGCCAGTACTCTCGGACAGGGAGAATGGGGCACTGAAGCTTTCTTT. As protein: CASTLGQGEWGTEAFF.

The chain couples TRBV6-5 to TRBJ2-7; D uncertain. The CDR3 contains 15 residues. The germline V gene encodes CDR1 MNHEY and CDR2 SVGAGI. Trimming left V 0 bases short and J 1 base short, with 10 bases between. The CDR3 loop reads CASSYSASNSYEQYF. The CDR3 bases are TGTGCCAGCAGTTACTCGGCCAGCAATTCCTACGAGCAGTACTTC.

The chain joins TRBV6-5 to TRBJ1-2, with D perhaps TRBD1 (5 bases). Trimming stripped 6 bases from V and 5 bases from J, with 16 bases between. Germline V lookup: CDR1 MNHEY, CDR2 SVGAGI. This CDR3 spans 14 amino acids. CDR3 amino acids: CASSPGPPNYGYTF. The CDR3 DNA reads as TGTGCCAGCAGCCCGGGACCGCCGAATTATGGCTACACCTTC.

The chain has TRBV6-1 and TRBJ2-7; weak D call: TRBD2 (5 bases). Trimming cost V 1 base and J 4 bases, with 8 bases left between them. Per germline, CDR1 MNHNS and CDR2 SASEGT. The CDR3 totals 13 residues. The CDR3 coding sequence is TGTGCCAGCAGTGAAGAACGGGGATACGAGCAGTACGTC. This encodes CASSEERGYEQYV.

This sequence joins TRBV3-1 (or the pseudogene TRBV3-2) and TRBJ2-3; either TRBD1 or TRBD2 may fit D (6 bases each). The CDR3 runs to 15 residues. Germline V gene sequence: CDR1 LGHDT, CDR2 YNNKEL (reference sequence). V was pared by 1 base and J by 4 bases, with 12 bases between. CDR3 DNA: TGTGCCAGCAGCCAAGTTGAGGGGGGCGCAGATACGCAGTATTTT. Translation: CASSQVEGGADTQYF.

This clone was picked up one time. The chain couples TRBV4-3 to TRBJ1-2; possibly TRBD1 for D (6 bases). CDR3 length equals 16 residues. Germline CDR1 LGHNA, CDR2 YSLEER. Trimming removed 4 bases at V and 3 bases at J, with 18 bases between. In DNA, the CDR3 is TGCGCCAGCAGCCGCGCAACACAAGGACAGCACTATGGCTACACCTTC. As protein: CASSRATQGQHYGYTF.

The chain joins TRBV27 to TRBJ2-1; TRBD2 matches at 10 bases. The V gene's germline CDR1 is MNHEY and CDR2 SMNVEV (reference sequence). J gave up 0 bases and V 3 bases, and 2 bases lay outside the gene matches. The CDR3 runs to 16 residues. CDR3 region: CASSFLAGDSYNEQFF. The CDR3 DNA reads TGTGCCAGCAGTTTCCTAGCGGGGGACTCCTACAATGAGCAGTTCTTC.

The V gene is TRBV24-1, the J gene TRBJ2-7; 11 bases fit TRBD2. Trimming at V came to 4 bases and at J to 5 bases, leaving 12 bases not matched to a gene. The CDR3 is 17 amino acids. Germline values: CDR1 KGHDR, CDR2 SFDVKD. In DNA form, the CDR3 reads TGTGCCACCAGTGACCTTTCCGTAGCGGGGGGGAGCAACGAGCAGTACGTC. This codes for CATSDLSVAGGSNEQYV.

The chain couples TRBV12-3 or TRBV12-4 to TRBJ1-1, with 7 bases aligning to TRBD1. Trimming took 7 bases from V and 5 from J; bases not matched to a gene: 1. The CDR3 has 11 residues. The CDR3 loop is CASTRGTEAFF. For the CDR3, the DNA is TGTGCCAGCACCAGGGGGACTGAAGCTTTCTTT.

The CDR3 sequence: CASSYSRANEQFF. Written as DNA, the CDR3 is TGTGCCAGCAGTTACTCGAGAGCAAATGAGCAGTTCTTC. The chain joins TRBV6-2 or TRBV6-3 to TRBJ2-1, with D unclear. The CDR3 has 13 amino acids. Germline V CDR1 and CDR2: MNHEY, SVGEGT. V was trimmed by 0 bases and J by 7 bases, leaving 7 bases between them.

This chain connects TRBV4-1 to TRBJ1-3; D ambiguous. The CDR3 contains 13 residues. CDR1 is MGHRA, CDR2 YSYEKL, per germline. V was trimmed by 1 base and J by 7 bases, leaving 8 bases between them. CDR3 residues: CASSQGDWNTIYF. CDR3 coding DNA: TGCGCCAGCAGCCAAGGTGATTGGAACACCATATATTTT.